The source of this T cell receptor (beta chain) is a study of beta chain features in type 1 diabetes. Study observations and caveats: Relative to healthy donors, patients appeared to have naive, central memory and Treg TCRB repertoires that were more similar. Shortening of TCRB CDR3s, moderate but significant, appeared in all four CD4+ subsets of Type 1 diabetes patients.

Sequenced material consisted of expressed TCRB transcripts (all of the isolated RNA was reverse transcribed). Assay used: immunoSEQ multiplex PCR; TCRdb lists only in-frame clones, some missing. The profile shows under 300,000 clones, about 24% of them singletons. The germline gives CDR1 SGHVS, CDR2 FQNEAQ. V was clipped by 3 bases and J by 1 base, with 8 bases between them. This CDR3 has 14 residues. On this clone: Its antigen is still unknown.

CD4+ naive, central memory, regulatory and stem cell-like memory cells were sorted via CD45RO/CCR7/CD25/CD127/CD95/CD27. Each of the sorted populations had a purity greater than 98%. The sequencing sample was made of naive CD4+ T cells from blood. The receptor's source is a woman aged 30 to 39 with type 1 diabetes. The rearrangement joins TRBV7-8 to TRBJ2-3, with D perhaps matching TRBD2 (6 bases). CDR3 nucleotides: TGTGCCAGCAGCTTTTGGGGGGGCACAGATACGCAGTATTTT. Translated: CASSFWGGTDTQYF.